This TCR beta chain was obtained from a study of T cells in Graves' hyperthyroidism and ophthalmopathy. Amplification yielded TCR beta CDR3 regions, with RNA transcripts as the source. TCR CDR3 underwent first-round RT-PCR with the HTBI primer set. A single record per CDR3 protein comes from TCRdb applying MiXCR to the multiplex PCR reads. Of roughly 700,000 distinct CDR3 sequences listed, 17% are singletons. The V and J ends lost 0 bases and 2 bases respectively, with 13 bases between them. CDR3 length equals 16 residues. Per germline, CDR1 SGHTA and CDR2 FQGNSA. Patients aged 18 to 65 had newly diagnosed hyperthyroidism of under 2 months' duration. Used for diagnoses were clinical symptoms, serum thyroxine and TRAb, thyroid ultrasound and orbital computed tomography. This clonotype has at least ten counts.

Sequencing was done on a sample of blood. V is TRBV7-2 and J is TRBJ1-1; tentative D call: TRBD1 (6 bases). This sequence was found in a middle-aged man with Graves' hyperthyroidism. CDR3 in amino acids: CASSLALGALNTEAFF. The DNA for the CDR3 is TGTGCCAGCAGCTTAGCGCTGGGGGCGCTAAACACTGAAGCTTTCTTT.